A selection of T cell receptor beta chains follows, all from one sample in a study of cytomegalovirus exposure and HLA in healthy donors. Sequenced by immunoSEQ multiplex PCR; TCRdb stores in-frame clones only, minus some. Of around 150,000 clones detected, roughly 87% appear once; the ten largest clones hold about 3.8%. Sequences were obtained from PBMCs. All receptors derive from a man aged 50 to 60 in good health and CMV-seropositive. Both conserved end residues are part of each CDR3. Fields, in order: V gene, J gene, D gene, clone size, CDR3 protein, CDR3 DNA. A D gene is named only where the DNA matches it firmly. Clone sizes are given selectively: once, few, many, or a class where the clone is expanded.

TRBV30	TRBJ1-1	NA	NA	CACSDGNTEAFF	TGTGCCTGTAGCGACGGGAACACTGAAGCTTTCTTT
TRBV5-1	TRBJ2-7	TRBD1	NA	CASSLETGNEQYF	TGCGCCAGCAGCTTGGAGACAGGGAACGAGCAGTACTTC
TRBV21-1	TRBJ2-4	NA	NA	CASSKTGKAKNIQYF	TGTGCCAGCAGCAAAACAGGGAAAGCCAAAAACATTCAGTACTTC
TRBV27	TRBJ2-3	NA	few	CASSLLNSPSYTDTQYF	TGTGCCAGCAGTTTATTGAACTCACCCTCCTACACAGATACGCAGTATTTT
TRBV25-1	TRBJ1-1	NA	few	CASALGLNTEAFF	TGTGCCAGCGCCCTCGGTCTAAACACTGAAGCTTTCTTT
TRBV14	TRBJ2-1	TRBD2	once	CASSQRLAVNEQFF	TGTGCCAGCAGCCAAAGACTAGCGGTCAATGAGCAGTTCTTC
TRBV7-6	TRBJ2-1	TRBD2	once	CASNLNKGARGGLNNEQFF	TGTGCCAGCAACTTAAATAAAGGCGCTCGGGGGGGTCTAAACAATGAGCAGTTCTTC
TRBV4-2	TRBJ2-2	TRBD2	once	CASSQDFAGLAFPGRELFF	TGTGCCAGCAGCCAAGATTTTGCGGGACTAGCGTTCCCCGGCCGGGAGCTGTTTTTT
TRBV11-2	TRBJ2-2	TRBD2	NA	CASSSLAGEVPGELFF	TGTGCCAGCAGCTCACTAGCGGGAGAGGTCCCCGGGGAGCTGTTTTTT
TRBV30	TRBJ1-1	NA	NA	CAWSPHSNTEAFF	TGTGCCTGGAGTCCCCACTCGAACACTGAAGCTTTCTTT
TRBV14	TRBJ2-5	NA	few	CASSQDPSPGFSQAGQYF	TGTGCCAGCAGCCAAGACCCGAGTCCAGGGTTTTCACAAGCAGGACAGTACTTC
TRBV27	TRBJ2-7	TRBD2	NA	CASSFAGGMYYEQYF	TGTGCCAGCAGTTTCGCGGGAGGAATGTACTACGAGCAGTACTTC
TRBV9	TRBJ2-1	NA	few	CASSVVGGDNEQFF	TGTGCCAGCAGCGTAGTGGGGGGAGACAATGAGCAGTTCTTC
TRBV5-4	TRBJ2-1	TRBD1	NA	CASSPGQGASYNEQFF	TGTGCCAGCAGCCCAGGACAGGGCGCATCCTACAATGAGCAGTTCTTC
TRBV7-3	TRBJ2-2	TRBD2	NA	CASSSTSGGGTGELFF	TGTGCCAGCAGCTCGACTAGCGGGGGAGGCACCGGGGAGCTGTTTTTT
TRBV7-3	TRBJ2-3	NA	NA	CASSLWFGREDTQYF	TGTGCCAGCAGCTTATGGTTTGGCAGGGAAGATACGCAGTATTTT
TRBV30	TRBJ2-3	TRBD2	NA	CAWSQRGSFTDTQYF	TGTGCCTGGAGCCAGCGGGGGAGCTTCACAGATACGCAGTATTTT
TRBV5-1	TRBJ2-2	NA	NA	CASSSPKDRNTGELFF	TGCGCCAGCAGCTCCCCAAAAGACAGGAACACCGGGGAGCTGTTTTTT
TRBV28	TRBJ1-5	NA	few	CASRQPRGLSRNQPQHF	TGTGCCAGCAGGCAACCTAGGGGCCTGAGTCGGAATCAGCCCCAGCATTTT
TRBV4-1	TRBJ1-1	TRBD1	NA	CASSQGPQGASTEAFF	TGCGCCAGCAGCCAAGGACCACAGGGGGCGAGCACTGAAGCTTTCTTT
TRBV18	TRBJ1-2	NA	NA	CASSPGGNYGYTF	TGTGCCAGCTCACCCGGGGGGAACTATGGCTACACCTTC
TRBV19	TRBJ1-5	NA	NA	CASRIRDTDQPQHF	TGTGCCAGTAGAATCCGGGACACTGATCAGCCCCAGCATTTT
TRBV7-3	TRBJ2-1	TRBD2	NA	CASSQPMTSGRNEQFF	TGTGCCAGCAGCCAACCTATGACTAGCGGGAGGAATGAGCAGTTCTTC
TRBV19	TRBJ2-2	NA	NA	CASSISQGYTGELFF	TGTGCCAGTAGTATTTCGCAGGGCTACACCGGGGAGCTGTTTTTT
TRBV28	TRBJ1-5	NA	NA	CASSRETGLNQPQHF	TGTGCCAGCAGTAGGGAGACAGGCTTAAATCAGCCCCAGCATTTT
TRBV28	TRBJ2-1	TRBD1	NA	CASSRIQGMGEQFF	TGTGCCAGCAGTCGCATACAGGGGATGGGTGAGCAGTTCTTC
TRBV18	TRBJ1-5	TRBD1	NA	CASSSGTGGQPQHF	TGTGCCAGCTCATCAGGGACAGGTGGTCAGCCCCAGCATTTT
TRBV21-1	TRBJ2-5	NA	NA	CASSKNEAGRTETQYF	TGTGCCAGCAGCAAAAACGAAGCGGGAAGGACAGAGACCCAGTACTTC
TRBV7-9	TRBJ2-4	TRBD1	once	CASEEGQDKNIQYF	TGTGCCAGCGAGGAGGGACAGGACAAAAACATTCAGTACTTC
TRBV7-2	TRBJ1-2	NA	NA	CASSLGFATTNYGYTF	TGTGCCAGCAGCTTAGGGTTCGCGACAACTAACTATGGCTACACCTTC
TRBV6-6	TRBJ1-3	NA	few	CASMGPGNSGNTIYF	TGTGCCAGCATGGGTCCGGGAAACTCTGGAAACACCATATATTTT
TRBV7-6	TRBJ2-1	TRBD1	NA	CASSKNTGTGGYDEQFF	TGTGCCAGCAGTAAAAATACCGGGACAGGGGGCTACGATGAGCAGTTCTTC
TRBV7-6	TRBJ2-1	TRBD1	NA	CASSPFSGTGASNEQFF	TGTGCCAGCAGCCCCTTTTCCGGGACAGGGGCCTCCAATGAGCAGTTCTTC
TRBV5-4	TRBJ2-1	TRBD1	NA	CASSAASGGENEQFF	TGTGCCAGCAGTGCGGCGTCAGGGGGCGAGAATGAGCAGTTCTTC
TRBV9	TRBJ1-1	TRBD1	once	CASSVQTGPIHNTEAFF	TGTGCCAGCAGCGTCCAGACAGGGCCGATTCATAACACTGAAGCTTTCTTT
TRBV6-5	TRBJ2-5	TRBD2	few	CASRAPRLASETQYF	TGTGCCAGCAGAGCACCCCGACTAGCTTCGGAGACCCAGTACTTC
TRBV5-1	TRBJ2-3	TRBD2	NA	CASSFSGGSTDTQYF	TGCGCCAGCAGCTTTAGCGGGGGTAGCACAGATACGCAGTATTTT
TRBV7-9	TRBJ1-3	TRBD1	NA	CSSSVPPGGSSGNTIYF	TGTTCCAGCAGCGTTCCCCCAGGGGGTTCCTCTGGAAACACCATATATTTT
TRBV29-1	TRBJ2-7	TRBD1	NA	CSVEKGQGTYEQYF	TGCAGCGTTGAAAAGGGACAGGGCACCTACGAGCAGTACTTC
TRBV7-3	TRBJ2-7	NA	NA	CASSLTPGNYEQYF	TGTGCCAGCAGCTTAACTCCGGGAAACTACGAGCAGTACTTC
TRBV5-1	TRBJ1-2	NA	once	CASSLSSGNYGYTF	TGCGCCAGCAGCTTGTCGTCAGGGAACTATGGCTACACCTTC
TRBV5-4	TRBJ1-2	NA	NA	CASSLALGANYGYTF	TGTGCCAGCAGCTTGGCTCTGGGGGCAAACTATGGCTACACCTTC
TRBV11-2	TRBJ2-3	NA	NA	CASSSSTTDTQYF	TGTGCCAGCAGCTCATCGACTACGGATACGCAGTATTTT
TRBV5-1	TRBJ2-2	TRBD1	NA	CASSPGQGALGTGELFF	TGCGCCAGCAGCCCGGGACAGGGGGCGCTGGGCACCGGGGAGCTGTTTTTT
TRBV2	TRBJ2-7	TRBD2	NA	CASSKRGDEQYF	TGTGCCAGCAGTAAGCGGGGGGACGAGCAGTACTTC
TRBV6-5	TRBJ1-1	NA	NA	CASIPPRVPEAFF	TGTGCCAGCATCCCCCCACGGGTCCCGGAAGCTTTCTTT
TRBV30	TRBJ1-2	NA	NA	CAWRRSTNNYGYTF	TGTGCCTGGAGGCGGAGTACCAATAACTATGGCTACACCTTC
TRBV27	TRBJ1-4	NA	NA	CASSFARGTNEKLFF	TGTGCCAGCAGTTTCGCGCGGGGTACTAATGAAAAACTGTTTTTT
TRBV30	TRBJ2-2	NA	NA	CAWSRAENTGELFF	TGTGCCTGGAGTCGAGCGGAGAACACCGGGGAGCTGTTTTTT
TRBV2	TRBJ2-1	TRBD2	NA	CASSVTSGSYNEQFF	TGTGCCAGCAGTGTAACTAGCGGTTCCTACAATGAGCAGTTCTTC
TRBV7-9	TRBJ1-4	NA	NA	CASSIRGRSSTNEKLFF	TGTGCCAGCAGCATCCGGGGGAGGAGCTCAACTAATGAAAAACTGTTTTTT
TRBV6-5	TRBJ1-3	TRBD1	NA	CASSVDRAYGNTIYF	TGTGCCAGCAGTGTCGACAGGGCCTACGGAAACACCATATATTTT
TRBV15	TRBJ1-5	NA	NA	CATSRGGGFSNQPQHF	TGTGCCACCAGCAGAGGTGGGGGGTTTAGCAATCAGCCCCAGCATTTT
TRBV28	TRBJ2-7	NA	NA	CASSLRVKGEQYF	TGTGCCAGCAGTCTGAGGGTAAAGGGCGAGCAGTACTTC
TRBV7-9	TRBJ2-3	TRBD2	NA	CASSSTSLTDTQYF	TGTGCCAGCAGCTCGACTAGCCTCACAGATACGCAGTATTTT
TRBV13	TRBJ2-7	NA	NA	CASSLSGESYEQYF	TGTGCCAGCAGCTTATCGGGTGAGAGCTACGAGCAGTACTTC